This TCR beta chain was recorded in a study of identical twins. A universal primer site was created by template switching, with the cDNA bearing unique molecular identifiers. TCRdb used MiXCR to reprocess the 5' RACE reads, holding one entry per CDR3 protein. The data show around 490,000 distinct CDR3 sequences, 14% seen once. There are many counts of this clonotype. Its antigen is not known. The CDR3 contains 12 residues. CDR1 is LGHDT, CDR2 YNNKEL, per germline (reference sequence). The V end was cut by 4 bases, the J end by 5 bases, with 7 bases between. Study findings and constraints: Models, which agreed with sharing between unrelated individuals, nonetheless underestimated the out-of-frame TCR alpha sharing seen in monozygotic twins. Zero-insertion results could be subject to partial confounding by invariant MAIT and iNKT cells.

This sample was shared with a second study, whose subject was yellow fever vaccine responses in identical twins.

This chain connects TRBV3-1 to TRBJ2-3, with D hard to call. Input material: CD4+ T cells sorted from blood. The clonotype originates from a woman under 30 in good health. The CDR3 DNA reads as TGTGCCAGCAGCCCCAGTGGAGATACGCAGTATTTT. Its translation: CASSPSGDTQYF.